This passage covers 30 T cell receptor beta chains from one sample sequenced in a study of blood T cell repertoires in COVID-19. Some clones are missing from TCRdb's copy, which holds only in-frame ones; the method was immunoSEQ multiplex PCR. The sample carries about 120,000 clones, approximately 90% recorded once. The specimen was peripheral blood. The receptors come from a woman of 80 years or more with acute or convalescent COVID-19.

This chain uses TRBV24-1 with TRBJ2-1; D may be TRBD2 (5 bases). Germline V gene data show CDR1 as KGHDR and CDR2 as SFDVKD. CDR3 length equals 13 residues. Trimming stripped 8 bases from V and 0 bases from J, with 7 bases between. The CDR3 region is CATNDYSYNEQFF. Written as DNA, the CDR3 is TGTGCCACCAATGACTACTCCTACAATGAGCAGTTCTTC.

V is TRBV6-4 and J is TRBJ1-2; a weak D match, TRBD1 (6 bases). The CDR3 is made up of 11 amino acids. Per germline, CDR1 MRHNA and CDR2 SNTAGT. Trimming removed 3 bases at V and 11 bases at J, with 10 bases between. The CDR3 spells CASSEGAVYTF. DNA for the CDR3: TGTGCCAGCAGTGAGGGGGCTGTGTACACCTTC.

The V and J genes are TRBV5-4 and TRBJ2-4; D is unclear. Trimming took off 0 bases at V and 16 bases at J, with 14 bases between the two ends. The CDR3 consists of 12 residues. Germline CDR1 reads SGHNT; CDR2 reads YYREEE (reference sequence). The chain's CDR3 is CASSLDRSGVYF. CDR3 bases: TGTGCCAGCAGCTTGGATCGGTCAGGTGTTTACTTC.

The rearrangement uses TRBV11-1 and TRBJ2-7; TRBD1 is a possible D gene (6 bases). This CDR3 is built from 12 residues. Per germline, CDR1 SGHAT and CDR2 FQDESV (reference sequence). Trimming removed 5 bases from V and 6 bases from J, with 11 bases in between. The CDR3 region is CASSPTGTEQYF. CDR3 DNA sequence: TGTGCCAGCAGCCCAACAGGGACCGAGCAGTACTTC.

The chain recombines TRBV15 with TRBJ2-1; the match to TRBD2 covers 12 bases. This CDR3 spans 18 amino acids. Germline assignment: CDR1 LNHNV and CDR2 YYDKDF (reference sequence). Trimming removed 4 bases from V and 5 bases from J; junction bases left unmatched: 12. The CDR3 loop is CATSTALGLAGRDNEQFF. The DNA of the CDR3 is TGTGCCACCAGCACAGCCCTTGGACTAGCGGGAAGAGACAATGAGCAGTTCTTC.

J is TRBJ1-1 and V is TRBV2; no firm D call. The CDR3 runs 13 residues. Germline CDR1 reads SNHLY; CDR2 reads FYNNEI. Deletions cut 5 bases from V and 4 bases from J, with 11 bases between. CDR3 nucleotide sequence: TGTGCCAGCAGTAGGGAGTTGAGCACTGAAGCTTTCTTT. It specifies CASSRELSTEAFF.

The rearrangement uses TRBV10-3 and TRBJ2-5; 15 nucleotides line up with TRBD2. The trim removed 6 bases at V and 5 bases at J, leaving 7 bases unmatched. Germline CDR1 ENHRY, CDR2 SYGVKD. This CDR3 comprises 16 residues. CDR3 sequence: CAIRLGLAGGEETQYF. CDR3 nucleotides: TGTGCCATCAGACTGGGACTAGCGGGAGGTGAGGAGACCCAGTACTTC.

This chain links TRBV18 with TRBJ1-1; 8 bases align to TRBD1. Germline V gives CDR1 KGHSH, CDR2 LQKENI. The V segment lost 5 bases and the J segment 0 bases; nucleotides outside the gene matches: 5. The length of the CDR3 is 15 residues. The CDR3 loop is CASSSEQGVNTEAFF. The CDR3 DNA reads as TGTGCCAGCTCATCCGAACAGGGGGTGAACACTGAAGCTTTCTTT.

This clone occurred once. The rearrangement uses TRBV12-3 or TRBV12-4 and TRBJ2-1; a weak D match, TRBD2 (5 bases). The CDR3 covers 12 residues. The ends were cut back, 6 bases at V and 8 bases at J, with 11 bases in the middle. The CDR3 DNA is TGTGCCAGCAGGGGGAGAATGGATGAGCAGTTCTTC. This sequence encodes CASRGRMDEQFF.

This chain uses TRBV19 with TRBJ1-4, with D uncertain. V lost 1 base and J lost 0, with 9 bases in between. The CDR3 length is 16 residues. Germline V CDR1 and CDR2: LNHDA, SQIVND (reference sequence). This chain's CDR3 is CASSIGGKSTNEKLFF. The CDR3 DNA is TGTGCCAGTAGTATAGGAGGGAAATCAACTAATGAAAAACTGTTTTTT.

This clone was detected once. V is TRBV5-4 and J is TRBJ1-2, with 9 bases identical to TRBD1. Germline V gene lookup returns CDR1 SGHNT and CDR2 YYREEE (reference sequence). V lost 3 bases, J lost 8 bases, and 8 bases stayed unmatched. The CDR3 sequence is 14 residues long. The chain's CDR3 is CASSSPGQGHGYTF. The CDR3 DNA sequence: TGTGCCAGCAGCTCACCGGGACAGGGACACGGCTACACCTTC. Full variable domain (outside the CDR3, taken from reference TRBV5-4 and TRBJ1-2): ETGVTQSPTHLIKTRGQQVTLRCSSQSGHNTVSWYQQALGQGPQFIFQYYREEENGRGNFPPRFSGLQFPNYSSELNVNALELDDSALYLCASSSPGQGHGYTFGSGTRLTVV.

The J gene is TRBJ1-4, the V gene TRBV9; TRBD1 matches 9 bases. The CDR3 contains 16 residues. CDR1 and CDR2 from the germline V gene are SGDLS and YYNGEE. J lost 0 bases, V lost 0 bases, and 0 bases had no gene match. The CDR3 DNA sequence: TGTGCCAGCAGCGTAGGACAGGGGGCAACTAATGAAAAACTGTTTTTT. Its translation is CASSVGQGATNEKLFF. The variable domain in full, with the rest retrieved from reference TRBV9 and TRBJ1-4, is DSGVTQTPKHLITATGQRVTLRCSPRSGDLSVYWYQQSLDQGLQFLIQYYNGEERAKGNILERFSAQQFPDLHSELNLSSLELGDSALYFCASSVGQGATNEKLFFGSGTQLSVL.

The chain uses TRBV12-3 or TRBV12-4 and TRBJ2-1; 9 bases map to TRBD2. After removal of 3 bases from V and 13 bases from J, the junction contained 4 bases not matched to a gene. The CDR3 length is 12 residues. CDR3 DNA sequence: TGTGCCAGCAGTTTTAAGCGGGGGGATCAGTTCTTC. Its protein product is CASSFKRGDQFF.

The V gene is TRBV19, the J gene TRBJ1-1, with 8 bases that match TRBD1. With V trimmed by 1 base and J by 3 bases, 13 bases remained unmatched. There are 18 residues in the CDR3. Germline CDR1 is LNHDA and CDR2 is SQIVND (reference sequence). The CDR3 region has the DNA TGTGCCAGTAGTATAGTAGTTGGGCAGGGGGCGCGGTACACTGAAGCTTTCTTT. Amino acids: CASSIVVGQGARYTEAFF. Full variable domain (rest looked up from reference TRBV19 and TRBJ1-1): DGGITQSPKYLFRKEGQNVTLSCEQNLNHDAMYWYRQDPGQGLRLIYYSQIVNDFQKGDIAEGYSVSREKKESFPLTVTSAQKNPTAFYLCASSIVVGQGARYTEAFFGQGTRLTVV.

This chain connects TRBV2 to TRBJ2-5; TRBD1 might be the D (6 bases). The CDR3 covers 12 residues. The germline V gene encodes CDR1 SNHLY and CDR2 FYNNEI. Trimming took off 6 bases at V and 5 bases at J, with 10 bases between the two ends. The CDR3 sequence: CASRGAQETQYF. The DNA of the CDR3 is TGTGCCAGCAGGGGGGCCCAGGAGACCCAGTACTTC.

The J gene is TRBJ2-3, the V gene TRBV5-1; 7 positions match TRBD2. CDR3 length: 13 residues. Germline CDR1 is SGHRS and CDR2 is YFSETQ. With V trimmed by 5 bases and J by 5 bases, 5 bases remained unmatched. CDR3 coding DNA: TGCGCCAGCAGGGCGGGAGAGAGAGATACGCAGTATTTT. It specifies CASRAGERDTQYF.

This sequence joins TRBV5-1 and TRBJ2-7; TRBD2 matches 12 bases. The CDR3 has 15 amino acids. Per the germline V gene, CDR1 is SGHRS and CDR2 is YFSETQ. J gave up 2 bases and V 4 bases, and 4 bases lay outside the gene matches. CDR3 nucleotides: TGCGCCAGCAGCCTGACTAGCGGGAGTACCTACGAGCAGTACTTC. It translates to CASSLTSGSTYEQYF. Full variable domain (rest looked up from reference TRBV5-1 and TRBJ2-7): KAGVTQTPRYLIKTRGQQVTLSCSPISGHRSVSWYQQTPGQGLQFLFEYFSETQRNKGNFPGRFSGRQFSNSRSEMNVSTLELGDSALYLCASSLTSGSTYEQYFGPGTRLTVT.

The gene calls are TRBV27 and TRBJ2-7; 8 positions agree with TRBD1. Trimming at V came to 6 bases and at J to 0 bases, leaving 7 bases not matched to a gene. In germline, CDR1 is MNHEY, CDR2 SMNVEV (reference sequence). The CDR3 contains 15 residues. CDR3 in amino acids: CASRPGQASSYEQYF. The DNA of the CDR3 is TGTGCCAGCAGGCCGGGACAGGCGAGCTCCTACGAGCAGTACTTC.

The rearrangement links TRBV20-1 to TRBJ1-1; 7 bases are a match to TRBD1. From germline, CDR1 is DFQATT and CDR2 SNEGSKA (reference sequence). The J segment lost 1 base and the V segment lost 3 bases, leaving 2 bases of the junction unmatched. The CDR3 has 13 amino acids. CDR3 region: CSASNRGNTEAFF. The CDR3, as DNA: TGCAGTGCTAGTAACAGGGGGAACACTGAAGCTTTCTTT.

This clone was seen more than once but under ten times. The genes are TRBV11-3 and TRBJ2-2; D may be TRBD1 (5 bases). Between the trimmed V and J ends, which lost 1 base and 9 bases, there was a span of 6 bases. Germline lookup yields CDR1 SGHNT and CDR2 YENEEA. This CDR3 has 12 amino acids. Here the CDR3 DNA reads TGTGCCAGCAGCTTAGGGGGCCGGGAGCTGTTTTTT. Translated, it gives CASSLGGRELFF.

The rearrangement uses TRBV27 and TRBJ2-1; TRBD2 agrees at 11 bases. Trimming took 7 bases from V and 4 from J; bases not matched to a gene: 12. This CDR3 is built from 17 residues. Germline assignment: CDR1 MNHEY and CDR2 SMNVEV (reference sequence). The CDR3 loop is CASTPLWGTSGYNEQFF. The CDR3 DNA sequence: TGTGCCAGCACCCCCTTGTGGGGGACTAGCGGTTACAATGAGCAGTTCTTC.

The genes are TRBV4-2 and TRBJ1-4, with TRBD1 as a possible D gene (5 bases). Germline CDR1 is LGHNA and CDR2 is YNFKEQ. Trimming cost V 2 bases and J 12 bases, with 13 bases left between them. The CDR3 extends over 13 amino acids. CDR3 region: CASSQNGDSELFF. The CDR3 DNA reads TGTGCCAGCAGCCAAAATGGGGACTCTGAACTGTTTTTT.

This CDR3 reads CASSLEGRASVEQFF. DNA of the CDR3: TGCGCCAGCAGCTTGGAGGGCAGGGCAAGCGTTGAGCAGTTCTTC. This chain connects TRBV5-1 to TRBJ2-1, with D maybe TRBD1 (5 bases). V was pared by 0 bases and J by 9 bases, with 16 bases between. The CDR3 is 15 residues long. The germline gives CDR1 SGHRS, CDR2 YFSETQ.

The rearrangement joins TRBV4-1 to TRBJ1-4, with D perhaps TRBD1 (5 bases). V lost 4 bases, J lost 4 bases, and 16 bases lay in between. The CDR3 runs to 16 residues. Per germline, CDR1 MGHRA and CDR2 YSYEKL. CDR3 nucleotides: TGCGCCAGCAGCCTAGGGGTAGGGCGAGGTAATGAAAAACTGTTTTTT. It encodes CASSLGVGRGNEKLFF.

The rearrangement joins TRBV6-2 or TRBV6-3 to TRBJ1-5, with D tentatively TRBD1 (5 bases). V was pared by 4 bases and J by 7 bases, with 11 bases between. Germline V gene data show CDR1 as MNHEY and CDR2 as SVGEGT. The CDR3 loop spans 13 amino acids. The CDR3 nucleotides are TGTGCCAGCAGTTTGTGGGGGGAGCAGCCCCAGCATTTT. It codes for CASSLWGEQPQHF.

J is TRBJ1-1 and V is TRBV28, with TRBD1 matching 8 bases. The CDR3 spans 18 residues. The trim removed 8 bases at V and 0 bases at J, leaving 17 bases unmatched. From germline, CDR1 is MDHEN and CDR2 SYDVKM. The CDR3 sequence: CASDTGTGIFLVNTEAFF. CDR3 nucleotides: TGTGCCAGCGATACCGGGACAGGCATCTTCCTGGTGAACACTGAAGCTTTCTTT.

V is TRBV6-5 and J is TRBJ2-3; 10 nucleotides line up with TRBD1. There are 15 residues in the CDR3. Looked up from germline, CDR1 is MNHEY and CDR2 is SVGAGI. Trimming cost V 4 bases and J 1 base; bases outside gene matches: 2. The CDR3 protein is CASSSGTGGTDTQYF. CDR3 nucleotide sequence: TGTGCCAGCAGTTCAGGGACAGGGGGCACAGATACGCAGTATTTT.

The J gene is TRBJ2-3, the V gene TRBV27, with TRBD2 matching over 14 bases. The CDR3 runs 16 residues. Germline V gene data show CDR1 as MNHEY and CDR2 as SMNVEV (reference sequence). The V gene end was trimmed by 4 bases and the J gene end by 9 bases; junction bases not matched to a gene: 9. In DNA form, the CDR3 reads TGTGCCAGCAGTTCACCCCGACTAGCGGGAGGGCGAACGCAGTATTTT. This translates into CASSSPRLAGGRTQYF.

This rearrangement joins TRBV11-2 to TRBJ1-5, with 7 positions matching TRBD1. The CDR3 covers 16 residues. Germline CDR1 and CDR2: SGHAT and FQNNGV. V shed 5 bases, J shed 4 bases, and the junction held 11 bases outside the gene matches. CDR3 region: CASSPGGQGVNQPQHF. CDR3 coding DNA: TGTGCCAGCAGCCCGGGTGGGCAGGGGGTAAATCAGCCCCAGCATTTT.

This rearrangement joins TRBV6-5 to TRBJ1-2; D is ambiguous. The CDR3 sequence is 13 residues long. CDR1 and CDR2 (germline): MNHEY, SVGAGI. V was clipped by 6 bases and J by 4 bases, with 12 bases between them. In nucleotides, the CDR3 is TGTGCCAGCAGGCTTGGGAGGGCCTATGGCTACACCTTC. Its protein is CASRLGRAYGYTF.